This TCR beta chain was profiled in a study of blood T cell repertoires in COVID-19. Study context: Whether acute or convalescent, the COVID-19 samples came from the United States, Italy and Spain. In each case, the material was cDNA or gDNA derived from T cells, B-cell-depleted T cells, or PBMCs.

V dropped 5 bases and J dropped 5; count of bases not matched to a gene: 6. CDR3 length equals 13 residues. CDR1 and CDR2 (germline): SGHTA, FQGTGA. In the authors' workflow: From reference gene primer amplification, estimates of nucleated cell counts were derived. Profiled with immunoSEQ multiplex PCR; TCRdb holds only in-frame clones, not every one. V and J calls and clone size come straight from that table; D and trimming were deduced from the DNA. The table includes 220,000 or so clones, approximately 77% detected once. The chain uses TRBV7-3 and TRBJ2-7; 7 nucleotides match TRBD1. The clonotype originates from an elderly woman with acute or convalescent COVID-19. Sequencing input: peripheral blood. Written as DNA, the CDR3 is TGTGCCAGCAGCGCCCGGGACAGTGACGAGCAGTACTTC. It translates to CASSARDSDEQYF.